These 8 T cell receptor beta chains originate from one sample sequenced in a study of beta chain features in type 1 diabetes. Overall study results and limits: Researchers report that Type 1 diabetes patients had moderately but significantly shorter TCRB CDR3s across all four CD4+ subsets.

What these receptors recognize is not known. Since all of the isolated RNA was reverse transcribed, expressed TCRB transcripts were what got sequenced. Assay: immunoSEQ multiplex PCR; the TCRdb copy retains only in-frame clones and omits some. The sample contains about 360,000 clones, 10% to 15% of which appear only once. The specimen was naive CD4+ T cells from blood. Receptor source: a woman younger than 30 with type 1 diabetes.

The chain couples TRBV21-1 to TRBJ2-1; the table's D call, TRBD2, has no DNA check behind it. TRBV21-1 counts as a pseudogene. The CDR3 is 14 amino acids. CDR3 amino acids: CASNLAGIINEQFF. CDR3 in DNA: TGTGCCAGCAACCTAGCGGGAATTATCAATGAGCAGTTCTTC.

This clone was seen more than once but under ten times. V is TRBV25-1 and J is TRBJ2-3; TRBD2 matches at 12 bases. The germline CDR1 and CDR2 sequences are MGHDK and SYGVNS. The J segment lost 3 bases and the V segment lost 7 bases, leaving 2 bases of the junction unmatched. CDR3 length: 14 residues. The CDR3 region has the DNA TGTGCCAGCAAGACTAGCGGGGGTACAGATACGCAGTATTTT. The encoded protein is CASKTSGGTDTQYF.

The chain joins TRBV14 to TRBJ2-5, with D possibly TRBD1 on 7 matching bases. V was shortened by 3 bases and J by 4 bases, with 18 bases between the two germline ends. The length of the CDR3 is 16 residues. The germline V gene has CDR1 SGHDN and CDR2 FVKESK. The CDR3, as DNA: TGTGCCAGCAGCCAGAGGGGTCTTCAGGGGGGAGAGACCCAGTACTTC. Encoded protein: CASSQRGLQGGETQYF.

This clone was counted a few times. J is TRBJ2-1 and V is TRBV30; weak D call: TRBD2 (6 bases). The CDR3 is made up of 12 amino acids. Trimming removed 4 bases at V and 7 bases at J, with 11 bases between. CDR1 is GTSNPN and CDR2 is SVGIG in the germline V gene (reference sequence). The CDR3 DNA reads TGTGCCTGGAACAGCGGGTCGAATGAGCAGTTCTTC. Protein: CAWNSGSNEQFF.

This clone was seen a handful of times. This chain's CDR3 is CASSLRGGSKETQYF. The CDR3 coding sequence is TGTGCCAGCAGCTTGCGGGGGGGCTCTAAGGAGACCCAGTACTTC. J is TRBJ2-5 and V is TRBV5-4, with TRBD2 identical over 8 bases. The junction had 7 bases not matched to a gene; V was cut back by 1 base and J by 5 bases. CDR1 is SGHNT, CDR2 YYREEE, per germline (reference sequence). The CDR3 sequence is 15 residues long.

This clone was found a few times. V usage is TRBV9 and J usage is TRBJ2-2; D might be TRBD2 (5 bases). The germline gives CDR1 SGDLS, CDR2 YYNGEE. The CDR3 is 15 residues long. V lost 0 bases, J lost 3 bases, and 9 bases lay in between. CDR3: CASSVAGLDTGELFF. The CDR3 DNA sequence: TGTGCCAGCAGCGTAGCTGGACTTGACACCGGGGAGCTGTTTTTT.

This clone has just a few counts. The gene calls are TRBV15 and TRBJ1-2; 7 bases match TRBD1. This CDR3 is 14 amino acids long. After removal of 8 bases from V and 2 bases from J, the junction contained 8 bases not matched to a gene. Germline loops: CDR1 LNHNV, CDR2 YYDKDF (reference sequence). CDR3 loop: CATRPAGGNYGYTF. In DNA form, the CDR3 reads TGTGCCACCCGCCCGGCAGGGGGAAACTATGGCTACACCTTC.

J is TRBJ1-5 and V is TRBV27; 7 nucleotides agree with TRBD1. The length of the CDR3 is 15 residues. The germline gives CDR1 MNHEY, CDR2 SMNVEV (reference sequence). The ends lost 5 bases at V and 0 bases at J; junction bases unmatched: 4. CDR3 in amino acids: CASSVDRVSNQPQHF. The CDR3 DNA reads TGTGCCAGCAGTGTTGACAGGGTTAGCAATCAGCCCCAGCATTTT.